Each of the 20 T cell receptor beta chains below was sequenced from the same sample in a study of cytomegalovirus exposure and HLA in healthy donors. Primers: 60 Vbeta forward and 13 Jbeta reverse. Produced via immunoSEQ multiplex PCR; TCRdb's table is partial and in-frame only. Here the sample table reports 60,000 to 70,000 clones. Specimen: PBMCs. Every receptor here comes from a boy younger than 18 in good health and CMV-seronegative.

The V gene is TRBV7-3, the J gene TRBJ2-2; TRBD2 aligns across 10 bases. The CDR3 extends over 17 amino acids. Germline V gene sequence: CDR1 SGHTA, CDR2 FQGTGA. Trimming at V came to 2 bases and at J to 4 bases, leaving 7 bases not matched to a gene. The CDR3 DNA is TGTGCCAGCAGCTTACCCCTAGCGGGAGAAGGCACCGGGGAGCTGTTTTTT. It codes for CASSLPLAGEGTGELFF.

The chain links TRBV19 to TRBJ2-7, with 7 bases lining up with TRBD1. Losses at the gene ends were 5 bases for V and 6 bases for J; bases not matched to a gene: 10. CDR1 and CDR2 from the germline V gene are LNHDA and SQIVND (reference sequence). CDR3 length equals 14 residues. CDR3 in amino acids: CASSFSDRVGEQYF. CDR3 in DNA: TGTGCCAGTAGTTTTTCAGACAGGGTAGGCGAGCAGTACTTC.

This chain joins TRBV2 and TRBJ1-4, with a tentative D call TRBD1 (6 bases). The germline V and J ends were trimmed by 3 bases and 8 bases, with 7 bases remaining between them. The V gene's germline CDR1 is SNHLY and CDR2 FYNNEI. The CDR3 contains 12 residues. The CDR3 protein is CASSDQGEKLFF. CDR3 coding DNA: TGTGCCAGCAGTGACCAGGGGGAAAAACTGTTTTTT.

J is TRBJ1-4 and V is TRBV10-3, with D unclear. The V and J ends lost 6 bases and 0 bases respectively, with 23 bases between them. Germline CDR1 ENHRY, CDR2 SYGVKD. The length of the CDR3 is 19 residues. The CDR3 loop is CAISAGPLTKVATNEKLFF. The CDR3 DNA follows: TGTGCCATCAGCGCCGGCCCGCTGACAAAAGTTGCAACTAATGAAAAACTGTTTTTT.

V is TRBV18 and J is TRBJ1-1, with D possibly being TRBD1 (5 bases). With 4 bases removed from V and 3 bases from J, the gap between germline ends came to 18 bases. Germline CDR1 is KGHSH and CDR2 is LQKENI. The CDR3 sequence is 16 residues long. In DNA, the CDR3 is TGTGCCAGCTCACTCACCCTGGTTTCGGGGGACACTGAAGCTTTCTTT. It codes for CASSLTLVSGDTEAFF.

The genes are TRBV25-1 and TRBJ2-3; D gene unclear. Trimming left V 5 bases short and J 3 bases short, with 9 bases between. Germline values: CDR1 MGHDK, CDR2 SYGVNS. The length of the CDR3 is 13 residues. In DNA form, the CDR3 reads TGTGCCAGCAGTTTACTTAGTACAGATACGCAGTATTTT. Translated, it gives CASSLLSTDTQYF.

V usage is TRBV9 and J usage is TRBJ2-3, with TRBD2 matching over 8 bases. J was trimmed by 0 bases and V by 4 bases; bases with no gene match: 7. The germline CDR1 and CDR2 sequences are SGDLS and YYNGEE. The CDR3 consists of 16 residues. The CDR3 nucleotides are TGTGCCAGCAGCCCCAGGACTAGCCCTAGCACAGATACGCAGTATTTT. Translation gives CASSPRTSPSTDTQYF. The entire variable domain, with the rest obtained from reference TRBV9 and TRBJ2-3, is as follows: DSGVTQTPKHLITATGQRVTLRCSPRSGDLSVYWYQQSLDQGLQFLIQYYNGEERAKGNILERFSAQQFPDLHSELNLSSLELGDSALYFCASSPRTSPSTDTQYFGPGTRLTVL.

The genes are TRBV5-1 and TRBJ2-5, with TRBD1 matching over 8 bases. V was pared by 3 bases and J by 4 bases, with 5 bases of the junction left unmatched. The length of the CDR3 is 14 residues. Germline CDR1 SGHRS, CDR2 YFSETQ. CDR3: CASSSAGGLETQYF. The CDR3 bases are TGCGCCAGCAGCTCCGCAGGGGGCCTAGAGACCCAGTACTTC.

The chain combines TRBV9 with TRBJ2-1, with 14 positions matching TRBD2. With V trimmed by 0 bases and J by 2 bases, 1 base remained unmatched. Germline V CDR1 and CDR2: SGDLS, YYNGEE. The CDR3 covers 17 residues. The CDR3 region is CASSVEGLAGAYNEQFF. The CDR3 nucleotides read TGTGCCAGCAGCGTAGAGGGACTAGCGGGAGCCTACAATGAGCAGTTCTTC.

The CDR3 loop reads CASSLGWDTSSGNTIYF. The CDR3 DNA reads as TGCGCCAGCAGCTTGGGTTGGGACACCTCTTCTGGAAACACCATATATTTT. The chain links TRBV5-1 to TRBJ1-3; D might be TRBD1 (6 bases). V lost 0 bases, J lost 1 base, and 14 bases lay in between. Germline-derived CDR1 and CDR2 are SGHRS and YFSETQ. The CDR3 contains 17 residues.

The chain has TRBV10-2 and TRBJ2-7, with 14 nucleotides matching TRBD2. V gave up 10 bases and J gave up 6 bases; unmatched junction bases: 8. CDR1 is WSHSY, CDR2 SAAADI, per germline. The CDR3 sequence is 14 residues long. CDR3 bases: TGCGCCACCCGACTAGCGGGGGGGAAAGGCGAGCAGTACTTC. Translated: CATRLAGGKGEQYF.

The chain combines TRBV27 with TRBJ1-5; tentative D call: TRBD1 (5 bases). V was shortened by 1 base and J by 3 bases, with 16 bases between the two germline ends. This CDR3 is built from 17 residues. Germline loops: CDR1 MNHEY, CDR2 SMNVEV (reference sequence). CDR3 residues: CASSLYGEKGNNQPQHF. In DNA, the CDR3 is TGTGCCAGCAGTTTATACGGCGAGAAGGGGAACAATCAGCCCCAGCATTTT.

The CDR3 bases are TGTGCCAGTAAATATTGGGACAGGGATACCGGGGAGCTGTTTTTT. Translating gives CASKYWDRDTGELFF. This sequence joins TRBV19 and TRBJ2-2; TRBD1 matches at 9 bases. The CDR3 has 15 amino acids. Trimming took 7 bases from V and 5 from J; bases not matched to a gene: 8. The germline V gene has CDR1 LNHDA and CDR2 SQIVND (reference sequence).

The chain is built from TRBV19 and TRBJ1-1; a possible D gene is TRBD1 (6 bases). The CDR3 is 15 amino acids. The V gene lost 6 bases and the J gene lost 1 base, with 15 bases spanning the gap. CDR1 is LNHDA and CDR2 is SQIVND in the germline V gene (reference sequence). The DNA for the CDR3 is TGTGCCAGTAGGGACCGGACGACAGGGAACACTGAAGCTTTCTTT. Encoded protein: CASRDRTTGNTEAFF.

Worth noting for this clone: One end of the junction varies from germline; a read error may be responsible. The genes are TRBV6-1 and TRBJ1-2; 7 bases are a match to TRBD1. The CDR3 has 12 amino acids. The germline V gene encodes CDR1 MNHNS and CDR2 SASEGT. CDR3 bases: TGTGCCAGCAGTGAAGCGAGAGGACGGACAGGATTC. It specifies CASSEARGRTGF.

This rearrangement joins TRBV6-6 to TRBJ2-7, with D maybe TRBD2 (6 bases). Trimming shortened V by 2 bases and J by 4 bases, and 15 bases separated the two germline ends. The germline V gene has CDR1 MNHNY and CDR2 SVGAGI (reference sequence). The CDR3 runs 15 residues. CDR3 sequence: CASSYRVQGLYEQYF. The CDR3 bases are TGTGCCAGCAGTTACCGAGTTCAGGGACTGTACGAGCAGTACTTC.

The chain has TRBV4-1 and TRBJ1-5, with unresolved D. This CDR3 has 14 residues. Germline V gene lookup returns CDR1 MGHRA and CDR2 YSYEKL. V lost 4 bases, J lost 0 bases, and 7 bases lay in between. Here the CDR3 DNA reads TGCGCCAGCAGCCTTGAGGGTAGCAATCAGCCCCAGCATTTT. Translating gives CASSLEGSNQPQHF.

V usage is TRBV6-5 and J usage is TRBJ2-7, with 7 bases that match TRBD1. The CDR3 has 15 amino acids. CDR1 and CDR2 from the germline V gene are MNHEY and SVGAGI. J lost 4 bases, V lost 0 bases, and 6 bases had no gene match. The CDR3: CASSYSKGGAYEQYF. The CDR3, as DNA: TGTGCCAGCAGTTACTCGAAAGGGGGCGCTTACGAGCAGTACTTC.

V gene TRBV5-5 combines with J gene TRBJ2-2, with 7 bases fitting TRBD1. CDR1 is SGHKS, CDR2 YYEKEE, per germline (reference sequence). With 2 bases clipped from V and 5 bases from J, the junction kept 9 bases outside the gene matches. This CDR3 region has 16 residues. The CDR3 region is CASSFPATGRTGELFF. The CDR3 nucleotides are TGTGCCAGCAGCTTCCCGGCGACAGGGCGAACCGGGGAGCTGTTTTTT.

The V gene is TRBV14, the J gene TRBJ1-2, with D hard to call. This CDR3 is built from 15 residues. Trimming stripped 1 base from V and 9 bases from J, with 18 bases between. Germline CDR1 SGHDN, CDR2 FVKESK. This CDR3 is CASSQVSGADRSYTF. In DNA form, the CDR3 reads TGTGCCAGCAGCCAAGTATCTGGAGCCGATAGGAGCTACACCTTC.